The T cell receptor beta chain under discussion was sequenced for a study of cytomegalovirus exposure and HLA in healthy donors. 13 Jbeta primers and 60 Vbeta primers were used for the PCR. Clones were read by immunoSEQ multiplex PCR, and TCRdb kept only the in-frame ones, dropping some. Found here are 150,000 to 200,000 clones, roughly nine tenths of them singletons; the top ten hold around 0.21%. As regards this clone: Its antigen is currently unknown.

Study-wide results and caveats: In a later analysis, specific HLA alleles were associated with 15,000 to 20,000 TCR beta sequences at a 0.05 false discovery rate. TCR beta V segments were, for the most part, productive about 87% or about 30% of the time in an earlier analysis. Later analysis showed TCR association rates varying by HLA locus, highest for DRB1 and lowest for HLA-C.

Trimming took 0 bases from V and 0 from J, leaving 22 bases between them. Germline V gene data show CDR1 as SGHRS and CDR2 as YFSETQ. The CDR3 consists of 19 residues. The source of this sequence is a girl in the first two years of life in good health and CMV-seronegative. V and J are TRBV5-1 and TRBJ2-7, with TRBD1 as a possible D gene (5 bases). The sequencing input was PBMCs. The CDR3 bases are TGCGCCAGCAGCTTGGGGGTCAGGGCAGAATTAGTCCACTCCTACGAGCAGTACTTC. Translation: CASSLGVRAELVHSYEQYF.